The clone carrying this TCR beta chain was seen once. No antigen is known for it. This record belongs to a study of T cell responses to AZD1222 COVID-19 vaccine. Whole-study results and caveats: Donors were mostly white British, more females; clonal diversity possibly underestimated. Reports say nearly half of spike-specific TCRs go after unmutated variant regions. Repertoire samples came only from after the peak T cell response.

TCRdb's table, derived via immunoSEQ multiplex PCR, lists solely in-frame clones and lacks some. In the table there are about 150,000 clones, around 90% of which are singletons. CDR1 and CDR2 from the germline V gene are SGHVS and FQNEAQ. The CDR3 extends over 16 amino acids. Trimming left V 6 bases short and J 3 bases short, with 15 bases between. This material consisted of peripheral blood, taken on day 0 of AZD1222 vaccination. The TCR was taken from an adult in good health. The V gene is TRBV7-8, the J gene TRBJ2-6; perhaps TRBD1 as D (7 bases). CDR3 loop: CASSKGGGDGANVLTF. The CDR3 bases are TGTGCCAGCAGTAAAGGGGGCGGGGATGGGGCCAACGTCCTGACTTTC.